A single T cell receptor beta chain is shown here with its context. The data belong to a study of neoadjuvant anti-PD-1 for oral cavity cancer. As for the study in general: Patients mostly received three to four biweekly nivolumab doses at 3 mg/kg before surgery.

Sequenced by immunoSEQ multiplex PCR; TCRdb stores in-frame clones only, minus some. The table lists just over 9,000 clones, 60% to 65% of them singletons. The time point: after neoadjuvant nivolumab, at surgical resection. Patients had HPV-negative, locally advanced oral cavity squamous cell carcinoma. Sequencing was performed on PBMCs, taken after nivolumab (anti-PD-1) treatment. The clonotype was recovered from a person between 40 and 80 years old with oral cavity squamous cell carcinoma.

CDR3 in amino acids: CATDTQYF. The CDR3 nucleotides are TGTGCCACCGATACGCAGTATTTT. V and J are TRBV19 and TRBJ2-3; no clear D gene. Per the germline V gene, CDR1 is LNHDA and CDR2 is SQIVND (reference sequence). The CDR3 sequence is 8 residues long. V lost 10 bases to trimming and J lost 6 bases, with 2 bases between them.